This T cell receptor beta chain is from a study of healthy donors' naive CD4 and CD8 T cells. Points from the study as a whole: Chains were not paired, since alpha and beta were sequenced in bulk. Most V and J genes were reportedly biased between naive CD4+ and CD8+ cells. Negatively charged CDR3s marked CD8+ lineage; positively charged CDR3s marked CD4+ lineage.

A remark on this clonotype: Its antigen is not identified.

Sorting defined naive CD4+ as CD4+CD8-CD45RO-CD45RA+ and naive CD8+ as CD8+CD4-CD45RA+CD27bright. TCR libraries were built from about 500 ng of total RNA by linear amplification. MiXCR was run by TCRdb on the reads, yielding one entry per CDR3 protein. The data contain about 180,000 distinct CDR3 sequences, over 60% of them seen just once; the ten biggest clones take up 2% to 2.5%. V was trimmed by 6 bases and J by 0 bases, leaving 14 bases between them. CDR1 and CDR2 (germline): SQVTM, ANQGSEA. The CDR3 has 14 amino acids. This sequence joins TRBV29-1 and TRBJ2-5, with D unresolved. The receptor's source is a pool of human donors in good health; the sample pools cells from several healthy donors. The specimen was naive CD4+ and CD8+ T cells sorted from blood, pooled from several donors. In nucleotides, the CDR3 is TGCAGCGTAGACCTAGGACGAGACCAAGAGACCCAGTACTTC. Its protein product is CSVDLGRDQETQYF.